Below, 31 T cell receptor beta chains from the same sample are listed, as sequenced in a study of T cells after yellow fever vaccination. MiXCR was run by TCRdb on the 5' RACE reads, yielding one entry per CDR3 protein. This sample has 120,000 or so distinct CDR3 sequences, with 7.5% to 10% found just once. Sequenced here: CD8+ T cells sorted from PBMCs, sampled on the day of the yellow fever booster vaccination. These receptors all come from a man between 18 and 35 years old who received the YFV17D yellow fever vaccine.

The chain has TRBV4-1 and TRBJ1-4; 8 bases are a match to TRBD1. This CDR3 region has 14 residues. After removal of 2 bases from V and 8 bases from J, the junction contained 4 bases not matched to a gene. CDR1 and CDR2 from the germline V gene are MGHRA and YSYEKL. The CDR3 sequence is CASSQLQGGEKLFF. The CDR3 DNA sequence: TGCGCCAGCAGCCAATTACAGGGGGGCGAAAAACTGTTTTTT.

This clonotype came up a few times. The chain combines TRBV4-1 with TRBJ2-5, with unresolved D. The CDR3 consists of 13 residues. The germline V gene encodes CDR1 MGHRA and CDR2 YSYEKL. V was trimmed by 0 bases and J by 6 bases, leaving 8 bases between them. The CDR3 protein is CASSQDRWKTQYF. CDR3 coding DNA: TGCGCCAGCAGCCAAGATAGGTGGAAGACCCAGTACTTC.

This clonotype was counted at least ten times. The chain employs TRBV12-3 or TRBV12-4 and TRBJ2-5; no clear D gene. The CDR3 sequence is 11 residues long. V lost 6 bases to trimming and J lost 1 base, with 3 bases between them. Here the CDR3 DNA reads TGTGCCAGCAGGGGCCAAGAGACCCAGTACTTC. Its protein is CASRGQETQYF.

In DNA form, the CDR3 reads TGTGCCAGCAGTTCCGGGGCCCTAGACGGTAACAATGAGCAGTTCTTC. Encoded protein: CASSSGALDGNNEQFF. V and J are TRBV7-6 and TRBJ2-1; either TRBD1 or TRBD2 may fit D (5 bases each). Deletions cut 6 bases from V and 5 bases from J, with 20 bases between. CDR3 size: 16 residues. Germline loops: CDR1 SGHVS, CDR2 FNYEAQ.

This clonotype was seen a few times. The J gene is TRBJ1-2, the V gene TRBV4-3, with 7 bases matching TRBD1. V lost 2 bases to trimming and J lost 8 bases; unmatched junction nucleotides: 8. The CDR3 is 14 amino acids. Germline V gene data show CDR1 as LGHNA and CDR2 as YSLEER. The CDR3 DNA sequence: TGCGCCAGCAGCCAATATGAGGGGGCGAAAGGCTACACCTTC. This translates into CASSQYEGAKGYTF.

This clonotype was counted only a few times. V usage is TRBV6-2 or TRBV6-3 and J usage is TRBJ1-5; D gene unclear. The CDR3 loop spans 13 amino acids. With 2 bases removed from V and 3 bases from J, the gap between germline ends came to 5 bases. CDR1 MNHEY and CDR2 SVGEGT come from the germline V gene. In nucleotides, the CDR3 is TGTGCCAGCAGTTACGTATACAATCAGCCCCAGCATTTT. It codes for CASSYVYNQPQHF.

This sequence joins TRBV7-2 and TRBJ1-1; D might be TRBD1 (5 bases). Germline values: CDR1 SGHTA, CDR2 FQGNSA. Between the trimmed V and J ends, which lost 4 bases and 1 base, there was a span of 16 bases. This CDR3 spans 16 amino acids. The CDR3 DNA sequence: TGTGCCAGCAGCTCAGTGGGGGGATTCCAGAACACTGAAGCTTTCTTT. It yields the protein CASSSVGGFQNTEAFF. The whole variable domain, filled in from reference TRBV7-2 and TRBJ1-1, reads GAGVSQSPSNKVTEKGKDVELRCDPISGHTALYWYRQSLGQGLEFLIYFQGNSAPDKSGLPSDRFSAERTGGSVSTLTIQRTQQEDSAVYLCASSSVGGFQNTEAFFGQGTRLTVV.

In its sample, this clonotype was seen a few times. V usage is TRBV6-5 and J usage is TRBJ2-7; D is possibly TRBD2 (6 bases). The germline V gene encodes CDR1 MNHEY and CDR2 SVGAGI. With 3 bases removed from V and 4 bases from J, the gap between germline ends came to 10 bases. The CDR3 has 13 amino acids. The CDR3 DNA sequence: TGTGCCAGCAGTTATCGGGGGAATTACGAGCAGTACTTC. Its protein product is CASSYRGNYEQYF.

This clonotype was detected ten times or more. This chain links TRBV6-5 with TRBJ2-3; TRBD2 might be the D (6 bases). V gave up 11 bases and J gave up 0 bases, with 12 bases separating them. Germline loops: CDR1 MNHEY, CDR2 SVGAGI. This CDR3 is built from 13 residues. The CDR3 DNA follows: TGTGCCGTCCGCGGGGTCAGCACAGATACGCAGTATTTT. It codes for CAVRGVSTDTQYF.

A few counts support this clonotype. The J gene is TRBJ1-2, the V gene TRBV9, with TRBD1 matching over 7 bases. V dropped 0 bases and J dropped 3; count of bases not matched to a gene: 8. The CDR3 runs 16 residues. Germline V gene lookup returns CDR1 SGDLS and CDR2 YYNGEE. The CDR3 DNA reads TGTGCCAGCAGCGTAGCGACACCCACAGGGGACTATGGCTACACCTTC. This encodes CASSVATPTGDYGYTF. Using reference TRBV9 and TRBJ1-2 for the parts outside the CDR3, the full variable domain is DSGVTQTPKHLITATGQRVTLRCSPRSGDLSVYWYQQSLDQGLQFLIQYYNGEERAKGNILERFSAQQFPDLHSELNLSSLELGDSALYFCASSVATPTGDYGYTFGSGTRLTVV.

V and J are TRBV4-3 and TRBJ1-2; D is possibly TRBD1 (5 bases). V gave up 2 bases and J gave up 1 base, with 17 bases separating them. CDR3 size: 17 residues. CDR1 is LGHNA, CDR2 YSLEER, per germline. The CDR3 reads CASSQRGDLSLNYGYTF. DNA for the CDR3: TGCGCCAGCAGCCAAAGGGGAGATTTGTCCCTTAACTATGGCTACACCTTC.

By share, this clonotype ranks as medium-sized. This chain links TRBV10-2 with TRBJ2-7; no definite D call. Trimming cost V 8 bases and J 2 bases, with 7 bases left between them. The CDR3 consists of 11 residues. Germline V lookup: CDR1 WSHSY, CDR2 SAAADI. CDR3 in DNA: TGCGCCAGCGGGTCCCCCTACGAGCAGTACTTC. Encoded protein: CASGSPYEQYF.

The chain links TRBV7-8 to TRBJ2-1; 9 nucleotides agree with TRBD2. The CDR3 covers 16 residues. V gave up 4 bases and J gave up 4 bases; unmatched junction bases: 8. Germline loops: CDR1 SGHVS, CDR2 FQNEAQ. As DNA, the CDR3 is TGTGCCAGCAGCTCCAGGGCTAGCGGGATGTACAATGAGCAGTTCTTC. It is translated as CASSSRASGMYNEQFF.

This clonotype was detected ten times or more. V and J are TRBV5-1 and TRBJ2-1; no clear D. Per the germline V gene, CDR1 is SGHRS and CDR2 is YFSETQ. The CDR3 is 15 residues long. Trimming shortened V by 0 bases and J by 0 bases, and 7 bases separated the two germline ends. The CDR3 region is CASSLGDSSYNEQFF. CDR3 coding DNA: TGCGCCAGCAGCTTGGGGGATTCCTCCTACAATGAGCAGTTCTTC.

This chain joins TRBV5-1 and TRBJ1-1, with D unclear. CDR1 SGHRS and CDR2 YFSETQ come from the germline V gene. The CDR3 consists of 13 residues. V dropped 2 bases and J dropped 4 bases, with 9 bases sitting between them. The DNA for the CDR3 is TGCGCCAGCAGCTTTATTCCGGCCACTGAAGCTTTCTTT. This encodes CASSFIPATEAFF.

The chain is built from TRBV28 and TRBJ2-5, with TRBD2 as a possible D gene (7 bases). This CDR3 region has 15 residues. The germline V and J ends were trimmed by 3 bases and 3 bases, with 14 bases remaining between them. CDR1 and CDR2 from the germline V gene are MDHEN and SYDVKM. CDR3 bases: TGTGCCAGCAGTTTTCGCGGGGGCTTTAAAGAGACCCAGTACTTC. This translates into CASSFRGGFKETQYF.

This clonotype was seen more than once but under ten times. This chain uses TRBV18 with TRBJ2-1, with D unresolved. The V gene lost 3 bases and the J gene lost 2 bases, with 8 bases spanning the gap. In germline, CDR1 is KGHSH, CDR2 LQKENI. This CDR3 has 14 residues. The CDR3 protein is CASSPPRAYNEQFF. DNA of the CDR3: TGTGCCAGCTCACCGCCAAGGGCCTACAATGAGCAGTTCTTC.

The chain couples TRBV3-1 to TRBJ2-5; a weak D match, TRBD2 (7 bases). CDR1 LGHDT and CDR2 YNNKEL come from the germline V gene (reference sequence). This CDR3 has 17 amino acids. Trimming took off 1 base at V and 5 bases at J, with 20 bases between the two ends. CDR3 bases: TGTGCCAGCAGCCAAGGATTCAGAGGGGGGGCCTGGGAGACCCAGTACTTC. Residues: CASSQGFRGGAWETQYF.

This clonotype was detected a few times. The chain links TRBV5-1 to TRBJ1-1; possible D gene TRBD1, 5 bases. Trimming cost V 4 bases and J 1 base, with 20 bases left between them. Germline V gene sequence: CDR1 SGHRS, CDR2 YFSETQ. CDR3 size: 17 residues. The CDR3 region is CASSPPRVGRRNTEAFF. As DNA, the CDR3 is TGCGCCAGCAGCCCCCCGCGGGTGGGGCGAAGGAACACTGAAGCTTTCTTT.

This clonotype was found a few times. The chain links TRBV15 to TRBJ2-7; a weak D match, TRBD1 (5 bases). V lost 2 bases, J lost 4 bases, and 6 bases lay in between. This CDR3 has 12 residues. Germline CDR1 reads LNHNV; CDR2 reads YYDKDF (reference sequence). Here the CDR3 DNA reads TGTGCCACCAGCAGATCAGGGTACGAGCAGTACTTC. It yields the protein CATSRSGYEQYF.

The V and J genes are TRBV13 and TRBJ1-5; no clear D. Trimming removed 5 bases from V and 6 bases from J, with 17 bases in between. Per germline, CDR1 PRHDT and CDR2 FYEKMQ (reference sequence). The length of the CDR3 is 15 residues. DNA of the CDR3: TGTGCCAGCAGCATGGGCCCCCTAGAAAGTCAGCCCCAGCATTTT. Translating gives CASSMGPLESQPQHF.

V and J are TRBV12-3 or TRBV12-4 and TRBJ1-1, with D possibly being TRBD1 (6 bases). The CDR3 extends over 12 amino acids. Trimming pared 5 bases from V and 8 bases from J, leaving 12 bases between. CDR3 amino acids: CASSGRQAEAFF. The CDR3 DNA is TGTGCCAGCAGTGGACGACAGGCGGAAGCTTTCTTT.

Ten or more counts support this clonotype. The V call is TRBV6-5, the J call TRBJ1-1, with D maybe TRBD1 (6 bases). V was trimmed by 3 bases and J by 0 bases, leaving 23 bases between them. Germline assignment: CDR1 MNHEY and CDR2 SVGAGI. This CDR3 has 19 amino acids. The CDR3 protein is CASSYTRISRQAMNTEAFF. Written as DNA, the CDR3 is TGTGCCAGCAGTTATACCCGGATATCAAGACAGGCGATGAACACTGAAGCTTTCTTT.

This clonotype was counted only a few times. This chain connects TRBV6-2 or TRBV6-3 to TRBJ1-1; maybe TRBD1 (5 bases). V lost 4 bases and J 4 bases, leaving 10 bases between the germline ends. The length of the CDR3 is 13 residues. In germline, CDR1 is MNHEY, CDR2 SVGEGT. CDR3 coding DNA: TGTGCCAGCAGTTTTGGGGGGTTCACTGAAGCTTTCTTT. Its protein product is CASSFGGFTEAFF.

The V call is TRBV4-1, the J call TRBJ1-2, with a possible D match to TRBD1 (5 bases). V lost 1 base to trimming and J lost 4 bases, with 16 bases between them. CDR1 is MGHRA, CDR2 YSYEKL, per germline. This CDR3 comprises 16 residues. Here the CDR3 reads CASSQGPASGPYGYTF. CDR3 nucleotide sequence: TGCGCCAGCAGCCAAGGCCCCGCATCGGGACCCTATGGCTACACCTTC.

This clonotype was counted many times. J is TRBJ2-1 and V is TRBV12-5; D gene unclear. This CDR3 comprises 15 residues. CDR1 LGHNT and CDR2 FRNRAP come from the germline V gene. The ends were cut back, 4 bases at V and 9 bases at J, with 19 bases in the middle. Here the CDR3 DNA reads TGTGCTAGTGGTTCACCCCCACCCCTCGTTGGTGAGCAGTTCTTC. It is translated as CASGSPPPLVGEQFF.

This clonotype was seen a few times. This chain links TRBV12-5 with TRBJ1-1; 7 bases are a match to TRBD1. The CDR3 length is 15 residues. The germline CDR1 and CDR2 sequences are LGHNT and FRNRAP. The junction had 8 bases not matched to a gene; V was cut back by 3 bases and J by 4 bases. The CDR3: CASGLTGEWGTEAFF. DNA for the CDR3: TGTGCTAGTGGTTTAACAGGGGAGTGGGGCACTGAAGCTTTCTTT.

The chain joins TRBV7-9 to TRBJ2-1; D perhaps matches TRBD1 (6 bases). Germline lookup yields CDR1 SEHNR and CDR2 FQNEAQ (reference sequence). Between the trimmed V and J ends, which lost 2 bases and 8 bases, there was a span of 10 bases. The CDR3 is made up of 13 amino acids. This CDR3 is CASSLLQGYEQFF. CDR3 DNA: TGTGCCAGCAGCTTACTACAGGGATATGAGCAGTTCTTC.

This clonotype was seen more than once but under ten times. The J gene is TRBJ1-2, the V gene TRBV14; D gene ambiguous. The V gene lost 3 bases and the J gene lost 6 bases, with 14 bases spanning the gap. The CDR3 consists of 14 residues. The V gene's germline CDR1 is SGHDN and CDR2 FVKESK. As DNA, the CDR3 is TGTGCCAGCAGCCACTGGACGGCTGAAGATGGCTACACCTTC. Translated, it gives CASSHWTAEDGYTF.

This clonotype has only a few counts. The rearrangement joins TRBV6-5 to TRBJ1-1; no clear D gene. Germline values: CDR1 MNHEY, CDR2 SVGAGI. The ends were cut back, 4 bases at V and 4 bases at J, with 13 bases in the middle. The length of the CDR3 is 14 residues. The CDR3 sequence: CASSLGLSGTEAFF. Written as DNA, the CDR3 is TGTGCCAGCAGTTTGGGGTTATCGGGCACTGAAGCTTTCTTT.

The CDR3 DNA sequence: TGTGCCAGCAGCTTGGAAACAGGGTATGGCTACACCTTC. This codes for CASSLETGYGYTF. The chain recombines TRBV5-4 with TRBJ1-2, with D tentatively TRBD1 (6 bases). CDR3 length: 13 amino acids. CDR1 and CDR2 (germline): SGHNT, YYREEE (reference sequence). V was cut by 0 bases and J by 5 bases, with 8 bases left in between.